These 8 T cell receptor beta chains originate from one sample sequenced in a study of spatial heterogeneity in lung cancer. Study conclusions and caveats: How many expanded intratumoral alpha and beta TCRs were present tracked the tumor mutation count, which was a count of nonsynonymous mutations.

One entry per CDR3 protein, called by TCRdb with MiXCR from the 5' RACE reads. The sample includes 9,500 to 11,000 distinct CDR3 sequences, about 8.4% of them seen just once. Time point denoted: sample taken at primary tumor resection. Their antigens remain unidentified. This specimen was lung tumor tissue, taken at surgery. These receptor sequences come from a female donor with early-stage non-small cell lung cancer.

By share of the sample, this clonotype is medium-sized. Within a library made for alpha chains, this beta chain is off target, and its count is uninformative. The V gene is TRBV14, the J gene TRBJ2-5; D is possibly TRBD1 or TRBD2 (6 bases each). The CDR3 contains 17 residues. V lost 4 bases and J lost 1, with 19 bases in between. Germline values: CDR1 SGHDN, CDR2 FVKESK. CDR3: CASSPLPGGPIQETQYF. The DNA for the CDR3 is TGTGCCAGCAGCCCCCTTCCCGGGGGCCCAATCCAAGAGACCCAGTACTTC.

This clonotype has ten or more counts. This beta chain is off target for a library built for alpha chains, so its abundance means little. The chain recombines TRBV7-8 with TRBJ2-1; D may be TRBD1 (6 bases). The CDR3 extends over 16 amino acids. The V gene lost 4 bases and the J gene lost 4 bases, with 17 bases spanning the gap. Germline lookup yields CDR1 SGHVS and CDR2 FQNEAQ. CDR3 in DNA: TGTGCCAGCAGCTATCCCAGGGGCCCGGGGTACAATGAGCAGTTCTTC. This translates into CASSYPRGPGYNEQFF.

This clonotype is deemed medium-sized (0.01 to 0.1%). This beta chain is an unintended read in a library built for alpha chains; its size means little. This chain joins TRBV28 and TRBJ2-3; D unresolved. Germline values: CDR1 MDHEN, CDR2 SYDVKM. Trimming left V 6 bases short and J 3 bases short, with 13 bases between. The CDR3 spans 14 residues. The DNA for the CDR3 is TGTGCCAGCAGGTCATCCCAACGGACAGATACGCAGTATTTT. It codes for CASRSSQRTDTQYF.

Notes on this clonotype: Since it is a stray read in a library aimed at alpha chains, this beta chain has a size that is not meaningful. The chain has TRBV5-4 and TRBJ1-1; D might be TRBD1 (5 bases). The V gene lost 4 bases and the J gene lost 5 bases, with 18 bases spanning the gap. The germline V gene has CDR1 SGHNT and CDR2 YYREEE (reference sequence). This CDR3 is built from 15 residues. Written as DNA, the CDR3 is TGTGCCAGCAGCCCCCGCGGGACCGAGATGACTGAAGCTTTCTTT. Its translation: CASSPRGTEMTEAFF.

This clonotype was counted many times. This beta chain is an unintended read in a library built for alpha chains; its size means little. CDR3 amino acids: CASSLSPGGAYGYTF. CDR3 sequence (DNA): TGTGCCAGCAGTTTATCCCCGGGGGGGGCCTATGGCTACACCTTC. The chain has TRBV12-3 or TRBV12-4 and TRBJ1-2; D is perhaps TRBD1 (6 bases). V was clipped by 2 bases and J by 4 bases, with 14 bases between them. The CDR3 loop spans 15 amino acids.

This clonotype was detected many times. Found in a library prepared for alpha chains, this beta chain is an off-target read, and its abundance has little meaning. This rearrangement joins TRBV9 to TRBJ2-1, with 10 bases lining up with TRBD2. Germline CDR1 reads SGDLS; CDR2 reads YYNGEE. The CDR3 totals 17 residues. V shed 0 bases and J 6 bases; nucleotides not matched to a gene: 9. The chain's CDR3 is CASSVELWASGGNEQFF. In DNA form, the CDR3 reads TGTGCCAGCAGCGTAGAGCTTTGGGCTAGCGGGGGCAATGAGCAGTTCTTC.

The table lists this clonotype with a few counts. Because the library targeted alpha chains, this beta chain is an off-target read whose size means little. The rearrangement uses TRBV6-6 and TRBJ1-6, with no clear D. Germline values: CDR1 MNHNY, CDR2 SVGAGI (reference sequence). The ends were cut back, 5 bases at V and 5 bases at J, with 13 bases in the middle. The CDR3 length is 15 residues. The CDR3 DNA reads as TGTGCCAGCAGTGCGCTTGGCTCTGATAATTCACCCCTCCACTTT. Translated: CASSALGSDNSPLHF.

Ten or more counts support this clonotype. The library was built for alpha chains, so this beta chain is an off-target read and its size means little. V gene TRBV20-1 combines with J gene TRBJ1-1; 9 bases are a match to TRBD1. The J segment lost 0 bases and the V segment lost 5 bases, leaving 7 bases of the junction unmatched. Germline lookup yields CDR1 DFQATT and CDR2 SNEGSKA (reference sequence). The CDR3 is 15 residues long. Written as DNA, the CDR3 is TGCAGTGCTGGGACAGGGAAGGGAATGAACACTGAAGCTTTCTTT. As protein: CSAGTGKGMNTEAFF.